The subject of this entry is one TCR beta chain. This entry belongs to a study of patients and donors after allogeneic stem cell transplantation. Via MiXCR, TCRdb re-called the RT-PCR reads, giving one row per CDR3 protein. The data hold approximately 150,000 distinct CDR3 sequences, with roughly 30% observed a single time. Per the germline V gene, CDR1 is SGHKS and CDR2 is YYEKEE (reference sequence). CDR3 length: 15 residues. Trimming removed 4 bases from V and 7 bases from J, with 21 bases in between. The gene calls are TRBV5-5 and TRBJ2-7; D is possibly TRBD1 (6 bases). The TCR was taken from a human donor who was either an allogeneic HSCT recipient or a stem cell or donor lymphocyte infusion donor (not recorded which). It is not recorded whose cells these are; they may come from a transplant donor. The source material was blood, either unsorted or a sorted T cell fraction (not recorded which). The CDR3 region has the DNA TGTGCCAGCAGCAAGAGAGCGACAGGTCCCGGGGAGCAGTACTTC. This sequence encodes CASSKRATGPGEQYF.